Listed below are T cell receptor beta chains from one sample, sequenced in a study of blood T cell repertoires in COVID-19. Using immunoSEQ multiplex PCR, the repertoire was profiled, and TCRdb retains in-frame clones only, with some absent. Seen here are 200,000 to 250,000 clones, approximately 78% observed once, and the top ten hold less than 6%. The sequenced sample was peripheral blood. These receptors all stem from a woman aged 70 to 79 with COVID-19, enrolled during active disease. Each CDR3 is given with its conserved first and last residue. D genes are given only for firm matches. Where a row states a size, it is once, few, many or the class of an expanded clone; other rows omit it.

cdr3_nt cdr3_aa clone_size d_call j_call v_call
TGCAGCGGCTCCGGGGTCTCCTACAATGAGCAGTTCTTC CSGSGVSYNEQFF NA NA TRBJ2-1 TRBV29-1
TGCGCCAGCAGCCGGACAGGGAGGGAAGGGAACACTGAAGCTTTCTTT CASSRTGREGNTEAFF few TRBD1 TRBJ1-1 TRBV5-1
TGTGCCTGGAGTGTAGCTAGCGGTTACGAGCAGTACTTC CAWSVASGYEQYF NA TRBD2 TRBJ2-7 TRBV30
TGTGCCAGCAGTTACGGTGCGGGAGGGTCCTACGAGCAGTACTTC CASSYGAGGSYEQYF once TRBD2 TRBJ2-7 TRBV6-5
TGTGCCAGTGTGTGGGCAGGGGGCGGAGAGACCCAGTACTTC CASVWAGGGETQYF NA TRBD1 TRBJ2-5 TRBV6-5
TGTGCCAGCAGGGCGGACAGAAACTATGGCTACACCTTC CASRADRNYGYTF few NA TRBJ1-2 TRBV2
TGTGCCTGGAGTTTTGGGACAGGGGCGAATCAGCCCCAGCATTTT CAWSFGTGANQPQHF NA TRBD1 TRBJ1-5 TRBV30
TGTGCCACCTCACAGGCAGGGGACACCTCTGGCTACACCTTC CATSQAGDTSGYTF NA NA TRBJ1-2 TRBV24-1
TGTGCCAGTAGTATAAAACTGGGGACAGGAGACCAGCCCCAGCATTTT CASSIKLGTGDQPQHF NA TRBD1 TRBJ1-5 TRBV19
TGTGCCACCCAAACGACAGGGATGAACACTGAAGCTTTCTTT CATQTTGMNTEAFF few TRBD1 TRBJ1-1 TRBV24-1
TGTGCCAGCAGCGGAGGCCCGACAGATACGCAGTATTTT CASSGGPTDTQYF few NA TRBJ2-3 TRBV5-6
TGTGCCACCAGTGCCACAGGGGGCGAACAGCCCCAGCATTTT CATSATGGEQPQHF NA TRBD1 TRBJ1-5 TRBV24-1
TGTGCCAGCAGGACCTTTACAGTGAACACTGAAGCTTTCTTT CASRTFTVNTEAFF NA NA TRBJ1-1 TRBV6-5
TGTGCCATCAGGGGCGGGACCATAAGTCCAGAGCTGTTTTTT CAIRGGTISPELFF NA NA TRBJ2-2 TRBV10-3
TGTGCCAGTAGTATGCCTCGGGCAGCGGGGACGAGGGGCCATGGCTACACCTTC CASSMPRAAGTRGHGYTF NA NA TRBJ1-2 TRBV19
TGTGCCAGCAGTGACCGACAGAAGAACACCGGGGAGCTGTTTTTT CASSDRQKNTGELFF NA NA TRBJ2-2 TRBV25-1
TGTGCCATCAGTGTAGGCCAGGGGGCGAGCACTGAAGCTTTCTTT CAISVGQGASTEAFF NA TRBD1 TRBJ1-1 TRBV10-3
TGTGCCAGCAGCCTAGGGACTAGCGGGAGCACAGATACGCAGTATTTT CASSLGTSGSTDTQYF NA TRBD2 TRBJ2-3 TRBV3-1/TRBV3-2
TGCGCCAGCAGTGAGTCAGGGACTAGCGGGATGATCGGGGAGCTGTTTTTT CASSESGTSGMIGELFF NA TRBD2 TRBJ2-2 TRBV10-1
TGTGCCTGGAGTGTCGGCCGGACAGGTTCCTACAATGAGCAGTTCTTC CAWSVGRTGSYNEQFF NA TRBD1 TRBJ2-1 TRBV30
TGTGCCAGCAGCCTCCTCGGAACAGGGGGAGAGACCCAGTACTTC CASSLLGTGGETQYF few TRBD1 TRBJ2-5 TRBV16
TGTGCCAGCAGTGAAGTTGTCGGTCAGGGGGGTAACAATGAGCAGTTCTTC CASSEVVGQGGNNEQFF NA NA TRBJ2-1 TRBV6-1
TGCAGCGCTCGGACAGGGACGGACACTGAAGCTTTCTTT CSARTGTDTEAFF NA TRBD1 TRBJ1-1 TRBV29-1
TGTGCCAGTAGTACACCTAGCTCCGGCACCGGGGAGCTGTTTTTT CASSTPSSGTGELFF NA NA TRBJ2-2 TRBV19
TGTGCCAGCACTGATGACAGGGAAACCTATGGCTACACCTTC CASTDDRETYGYTF NA TRBD1 TRBJ1-2 TRBV5-6
TGTGCCAGCAGCTCCCTAGGGTCCGGGACTAGCGGGTTGGCCGGGGAGCTGTTTTTT CASSSLGSGTSGLAGELFF NA TRBD2 TRBJ2-2 TRBV7-2
TGTGCCAGCAGTTTATCCCTTGACAGGGCCTACGAGCAGTACTTC CASSLSLDRAYEQYF NA TRBD1 TRBJ2-7 TRBV28
TGTGCCAGCAGCTCCCGGACTAGCGGGAGGGCCTACAATGAGCAGTTCTTC CASSSRTSGRAYNEQFF NA TRBD2 TRBJ2-1 TRBV7-8
TGTGCCAGCAGTTCAGCGGGATGGAGGGGGAGTAATGAGCAGTTCTTC CASSSAGWRGSNEQFF NA NA TRBJ2-1 TRBV28
TGTGCCAGCAGCCAAGTCTTCGGGGGGCCTAACACCATATATTTT CASSQVFGGPNTIYF once NA TRBJ1-3 TRBV14
TGTGCCAGCAGCCCCTCGAGCGGGAACACAGATACGCAGTATTTT CASSPSSGNTDTQYF NA TRBD2 TRBJ2-3 TRBV7-2
TGTGCCAGTAGTGTTCCTACAGGGCCCCAGCATTTT CASSVPTGPQHF NA NA TRBJ1-5 TRBV19
TGTGCCTGGATGAGATGGACTGTCGGCTACGAGCAGTACTTC CAWMRWTVGYEQYF NA NA TRBJ2-7 TRBV30
TGTGCCAGCAGCCGGTGGGGGGAAGTGTACAATGAGCAGTTCTTC CASSRWGEVYNEQFF NA NA TRBJ2-1 TRBV2
TGTGCCAGCACCTCAGGGGGGATGGCCAACGTCCTGACTTTC CASTSGGMANVLTF NA NA TRBJ2-6 TRBV5-5
TGTGCCAGCAGTTTAGGCCCGCGAATACCGGCTTTCTTT CASSLGPRIPAFF few NA TRBJ1-1 TRBV12-3/TRBV12-4
TGTGCCAGCAAGGGGGCGCTGGCTAATGAAAAACTGTTTTTT CASKGALANEKLFF NA TRBD1 TRBJ1-4 TRBV18
TGTGCCAGCAGCTTAAGCCAGGGAGGTGGAAACACCATATATTTT CASSLSQGGGNTIYF once NA TRBJ1-3 TRBV11-2
TGTGCCAGCAGTCTCCGGAGGGACCAAGAGACCCAGTACTTC CASSLRRDQETQYF NA NA TRBJ2-5 TRBV7-2
TGTGCCAGCAGCTTAAGGGAGAGGCGGGGCACTGAAGCTTTCTTT CASSLRERRGTEAFF few NA TRBJ1-1 TRBV7-9
TGTGCCAGCAGTATCGACAGGGGACGGTTGGATGAAAAACTGTTTTTT CASSIDRGRLDEKLFF once TRBD1 TRBJ1-4 TRBV6-2/TRBV6-3
TGTGCCAGCACAGACAGGGGCAATGAGCAGTTCTTC CASTDRGNEQFF NA TRBD1 TRBJ2-1 TRBV6-5
TGTGCCAGCAGCTTAGTGGACAGGGAACTAGATACGCAGTATTTT CASSLVDRELDTQYF NA TRBD1 TRBJ2-3 TRBV7-2
TGCGCCAGCAGTGAGTCTGCCCCAGGGGGCGTTTACGAGCAGTACTTC CASSESAPGGVYEQYF few TRBD1 TRBJ2-7 TRBV10-2
TGTGCCAGCAGTCCTCTCACTAGCGGGAGCTACAATGAGCAGTTCTTC CASSPLTSGSYNEQFF NA TRBD2 TRBJ2-1 TRBV28
TGTGCCAGCTCACCCACTATGCGTGATACGCAGTATTTT CASSPTMRDTQYF NA NA TRBJ2-3 TRBV18
TGTGCCTGGACCCCAGCAGATACGCAGTATTTT CAWTPADTQYF NA NA TRBJ2-3 TRBV30
TGTGCCAGCAGTTCAGGGTTCTTGGACGAGCAGTACTTC CASSSGFLDEQYF NA NA TRBJ2-7 TRBV28
TGTGCCAGTAGTAAGCTAGCGGGAGCTGAGCAGTTCTTC CASSKLAGAEQFF NA TRBD2 TRBJ2-1 TRBV19
TGTGCCAGCAGGGGGCAGGGGACTAACTATGGCTACACCTTC CASRGQGTNYGYTF few NA TRBJ1-2 TRBV28
TGTGCCAGCAGTTTCAGGGGAACTAATGAAAAACTGTTTTTT CASSFRGTNEKLFF NA NA TRBJ1-4 TRBV27
TGCGCCAGCAGCGACCAGGGCGGAGTAAGTGGCTACACCTTC CASSDQGGVSGYTF once NA TRBJ1-2 TRBV5-1
TGTGCCTGGAGTGCCACACAAGGGGGCAGTGGCGGCAATCAGCCCCAGCATTTT CAWSATQGGSGGNQPQHF NA TRBD1 TRBJ1-5 TRBV30
TGTGCCTGGAGCGCGCATTTCGAAGCTTTCTTT CAWSAHFEAFF NA NA TRBJ1-1 TRBV30
TGCGCCAGCAGTGAGACAGGGGGGAATCAGCCCCAGCATTTT CASSETGGNQPQHF NA TRBD1 TRBJ1-5 TRBV10-2
TGTGCCAGCATTCAGGGAGGGGACGGGCCACCCCTCCACTTT CASIQGGDGPPLHF once NA TRBJ1-6 TRBV2
TGTGCCACCGTCGGGGACACAGATACGCAGTATTTT CATVGDTDTQYF NA NA TRBJ2-3 TRBV3-1/TRBV3-2
TGTGCCAGCAGCTTTACGACGGGGGTGGAGAAAGCTTTCTTT CASSFTTGVEKAFF NA NA TRBJ1-1 TRBV11-2
TGTGCCAGCAGCTTAGAACCGGGGTACACTGAAGCTTTCTTT CASSLEPGYTEAFF NA NA TRBJ1-1 TRBV7-2